This TCR beta chain was recovered during a study of human T cells and chemical hapten exposure (dated by TCRdb to about 2021). For the wider study: For sensitization, 2% DPC in acetone was applied to an approximately 2 cm by approximately 2 cm area of upper inner arm skin. Alopecia areata with under or over 50% scalp involvement, alopecia totalis and alopecia universalis were represented in the patient cohort, which was mostly female. Weekly therapeutic DPC doses were additionally applied to the scalp of patients throughout the roughly 22-week study period. This study followed changes in the peripheral blood TCR repertoire in vivo during primary and secondary sensitization of alopecia patients to the hapten diphenylcyclopropenone (DPC). Roughly 30 alopecia patients gave blood for TCR sequencing at one to four time points (pre-sensitization, 2, 6 and 24 weeks). Patient blood was sampled pre-sensitization (week 0) and at 2, 6 and about 24 weeks after DPC sensitization. Libraries were pooled for sequencing, and variation in per-sample TCR yields was attributed mainly to small differences in library volumes within the pool. Patch testing was performed on the upper back with Finn chambers containing 0.01% DPC, and the patch tests were scored after 6 days according to International Contact Dermatitis Research Group standards. Results the study describes overall, beyond this receptor: Expanded TCRs formed significantly more large CDR3 similarity clusters than pre-sensitization or healthy control sets, consistent with antigen-driven responses. All patients had alopecia, a presumed autoimmune disease, so their immune response might differ from that of healthy individuals. After repeated subsampling, the strength of the expansion versus patch-test correlation and the threshold at which it became significant changed. DPC sensitization did not change how many TCRs were above 1 in 1000 frequency, and no evidence was found of alterations in global repertoire structure. Patch test score correlated positively with the number of PT1 expanded TCRs, reaching significance at thresholds 8, 16 and 32 but not at 4.

The sample's time point label is to be understood as: patch test 2, 6 weeks after DPC sensitization. The treatment or condition label corresponds to: therapeutic diphenylcyclopropenone sensitization with weekly scalp DPC. At every patch-test visit, the blood draw took place before the patch test was put on. To be eligible, patients had to be aged 18 to 70, diagnosed with alopecia and judged suitable for DPC therapy, while pregnant patients were excluded. Total RNA was isolated from unfractionated whole blood collected in Tempus Blood RNA tubes. About this clonotype: Its recognized antigen is unknown. Base qualities are not at hand, and no much larger clone is one base apart.

CDR1 DFQATT and CDR2 SNEGSKA are derived from the germline V gene (reference sequence). V is pruned by 3 bases and J by 3 bases, leaving 4 bases of the junction without a gene match. There are 14 amino acids in the CDR3, from cysteine to phenylalanine inclusive. Only the CDR3 DNA stays, 42 bases, in frame from base 1. Receptors were amplified or captured by RACE. Sequencing used a NextSeq 500. During library preparation, unique molecular identifiers were attached to individual cDNA molecules so that TCRs could be counted in a quantitative, reproducible way. From each blood RNA sample, both TCR alpha and TCR beta chains were sequenced. As for the authors' bioinformatics: A median of roughly 98,000 TCRs per sample was observed, with a range of 23,224 to 690,600. V, J and CDR3 annotation of the TCR reads was performed with the Decombinator software suite. For PS versus PT1 abundance plots, all samples were subsampled to the same number of TCRs (28,000). TCRs were defined as expanded if absent before sensitization and observed at least eight times at the 2-week time point. The raw public reads went through TCRdb reprocessing: fastp at Q25, MiXCR clone calling, in-frame beta chains kept. When rows share a CDR3 protein, they turn into one entry using the most common DNA and genes. None of the V and J calls come from the authors' own analysis; TCRdb made them. Here the sample has about 85,000 distinct CDR3 sequences; approximately 10% occur a single time. The top ten clonotypes cover about 1.4% of the sample.

This chain joins TRBV20-1 to TRBJ2-1; 8 bases in the junction line up with TRBD2. Sequenced here: whole blood, sampled in connection with sensitization to the hapten diphenylcyclopropenone (DPC). The receptor's source is a man aged 18 to 29 with alopecia areata. Some clones in this sample may be carry-over from other donors' samples. The CDR3 amino acid sequence is: CSASKLAVYNEQFF. The DNA is TGCAGTGCTAGTAAACTAGCGGTCTACAATGAGCAGTTCTTC.